These 23 T cell receptor beta chains originate from one sample sequenced in a study of vaccination effects on CD4 cells after COVID-19. TCRdb's table, derived via immunoSEQ multiplex PCR, lists solely in-frame clones and lacks some. The data contain tens of thousands of clones, approximately 69% of them singletons. Antigen-specific CD4+ T cells were expanded (with viral peptide pools) by the ViraFEST assay ahead of sequencing. Following culture for 9 to 11 days, CD4+ T cells were isolated. The study found no prior SARS-CoV-2 infection in the vaccine recipients, who tested negative for nucleocapsid antibodies. Their antigens are not known. Here the sequenced sample was CD4+ T cells from PBMCs cultured with SARS-CoV-2 spike peptides, taken before COVID-19 vaccination. Receptor source: a human donor who received a COVID-19 vaccine.

The chain carries TRBV27 and TRBJ2-3; 11 bases align to TRBD2. CDR1 MNHEY and CDR2 SMNVEV come from the germline V gene (reference sequence). This CDR3 spans 15 amino acids. With 3 bases clipped from V and 8 bases from J, the junction kept 7 bases outside the gene matches. The CDR3 loop reads CASSLGLAVSGTQYF. CDR3 coding DNA: TGTGCCAGCAGTTTGGGACTAGCGGTTTCTGGTACGCAGTATTTT.

CDR3 sequence reads: CASSVGIVSTDTQYF. Written as DNA, the CDR3 is TGTGCCAGCAGCGTAGGTATAGTTAGCACAGATACGCAGTATTTT. The chain links TRBV9 to TRBJ2-3; D call uncertain. Trimming cost V 0 bases and J 0 bases, with 8 bases left between them. Germline values: CDR1 SGDLS, CDR2 YYNGEE. There are 15 residues in the CDR3.

The chain links TRBV12-3 or TRBV12-4 to TRBJ2-1; D is ambiguous. V was pared by 8 bases and J by 0 bases, with 8 bases between. The CDR3 loop spans 13 amino acids. The CDR3 sequence: CASSTSSYNEQFF. In nucleotides, the CDR3 is TGTGCCAGCTCAACGAGCTCCTACAATGAGCAGTTCTTC.

The genes are TRBV7-7 and TRBJ1-4; a possible D gene is TRBD1 (6 bases). The CDR3 runs 15 residues. The germline V gene encodes CDR1 SSHAT and CDR2 FNYEAQ (reference sequence). V lost 2 bases, J lost 8 bases, and 15 bases lay in between. The CDR3 bases are TGTGCCAGCAGCTTATCCCCGGACAGTCAAGAAAAACTGTTTTTT. Protein product: CASSLSPDSQEKLFF.

This clone was seen more than once but under ten times. This chain uses TRBV10-2 with TRBJ1-1; D is perhaps TRBD1 (5 bases). This CDR3 has 12 residues. CDR1 WSHSY and CDR2 SAAADI come from the germline V gene. V was trimmed by 4 bases and J by 11 bases, leaving 14 bases between them. For the CDR3, the DNA is TGCGCCAGCAGTGTGACAGTGTTGGACGCTTTCTTT. This translates into CASSVTVLDAFF.

V gene TRBV13 combines with J gene TRBJ2-2, with TRBD2 matching over 10 bases. CDR1 is PRHDT and CDR2 is FYEKMQ in the germline V gene (reference sequence). V shed 3 bases, J shed 1 base, and the junction held 2 bases outside the gene matches. The CDR3 sequence is 16 residues long. The CDR3, as DNA: TGTGCCAGCAGCTTTCGACTAGCGGGGAACACCGGGGAGCTGTTTTTT. Translated, it gives CASSFRLAGNTGELFF.

This clone appeared a single time. V gene TRBV14 combines with J gene TRBJ2-7; TRBD1 is a possible D gene (5 bases). Looked up from germline, CDR1 is SGHDN and CDR2 is FVKESK. There are 14 residues in the CDR3. V shed 4 bases and J shed 0 bases, with 10 bases lying between them. The CDR3 region is CASSPRVSSYEQYF. The DNA of the CDR3 is TGTGCCAGCAGCCCCAGGGTAAGCTCCTACGAGCAGTACTTC.

V gene TRBV19 combines with J gene TRBJ2-1; 8 positions agree with TRBD1. The CDR3 is 15 amino acids. Trimming at V came to 3 bases and at J to 6 bases, leaving 7 bases not matched to a gene. Germline V gene data show CDR1 as LNHDA and CDR2 as SQIVND (reference sequence). The CDR3 sequence: CASSMGAGGSNEQFF. CDR3 DNA sequence: TGTGCCAGTAGTATGGGGGCAGGGGGCTCCAATGAGCAGTTCTTC. Full variable domain (remainder filled in from reference TRBV19 and TRBJ2-1): DGGITQSPKYLFRKEGQNVTLSCEQNLNHDAMYWYRQDPGQGLRLIYYSQIVNDFQKGDIAEGYSVSREKKESFPLTVTSAQKNPTAFYLCASSMGAGGSNEQFFGPGTRLTVL.

The chain recombines TRBV18 with TRBJ2-1; D tentatively reads TRBD1 or TRBD2 (5 bases each). Germline CDR1 and CDR2: KGHSH and LQKENI. The V end lost 0 bases, the J end lost 3 bases, and 12 bases lay between the germline ends. This CDR3 spans 16 amino acids. The CDR3 bases are TGTGCCAGCTCACCACCGGGGGACCACCTCTACAATGAGCAGTTCTTC. Its protein is CASSPPGDHLYNEQFF. Full variable domain (outside the CDR3, taken from reference TRBV18 and TRBJ2-1): NAGVMQNPRHLVRRRGQEARLRCSPMKGHSHVYWYRQLPEEGLKFMVYLQKENIIDESGMPKERFSAEFPKEGPSILRIQQVVRGDSAAYFCASSPPGDHLYNEQFFGPGTRLTVL.

The rearrangement uses TRBV19 and TRBJ1-2; D uncertain. The CDR3 runs 12 residues. Germline CDR1 and CDR2: LNHDA and SQIVND (reference sequence). Trimming cost V 5 bases and J 5 bases, with 9 bases left between them. The CDR3 sequence: CASSQYSYGYTF. The CDR3 DNA follows: TGTGCCAGTAGTCAGTACTCTTATGGCTACACCTTC.

CDR3 in amino acids: CASSPSGLSTDTQYF. The DNA of the CDR3 is TGTGCCAGTAGTCCTAGCGGACTTAGCACAGATACGCAGTATTTT. V gene TRBV19 combines with J gene TRBJ2-3, with TRBD2 matching over 7 bases. Per the germline V gene, CDR1 is LNHDA and CDR2 is SQIVND (reference sequence). With V trimmed by 5 bases and J by 0 bases, 5 bases remained unmatched. The CDR3 has 15 residues.

This clone was seen more than once but under ten times. The chain couples TRBV18 to TRBJ1-1; a weak D match, TRBD1 (6 bases). Deletions cut 3 bases from V and 7 bases from J, with 24 bases between. Germline V CDR1 and CDR2: KGHSH, LQKENI. CDR3 length: 17 amino acids. The CDR3 loop reads CASSPPVLGRGWDEAFF. Here the CDR3 DNA reads TGTGCCAGCTCACCCCCTGTTTTAGGCAGGGGTTGGGATGAAGCTTTCTTT.

The table lists this clone with a count of one. The V call is TRBV6-4, the J call TRBJ2-1; 13 nucleotides agree with TRBD2. Germline V gives CDR1 MRHNA, CDR2 SNTAGT. The CDR3 runs to 15 residues. The ends lost 3 bases at V and 6 bases at J; junction bases unmatched: 2. The CDR3 DNA reads TGTGCCAGCAGTGAACTAGCGGGGGGGCCCAATGAGCAGTTCTTC. This sequence encodes CASSELAGGPNEQFF.

The count of this clone is one. V is TRBV5-4 and J is TRBJ1-2; the match to TRBD1 covers 7 bases. The CDR3 spans 14 residues. With V trimmed by 4 bases and J by 5 bases, 8 bases remained unmatched. Germline values: CDR1 SGHNT, CDR2 YYREEE (reference sequence). CDR3 DNA sequence: TGTGCCAGCAGCACACCGGGACAGAAATATGGCTACACCTTC. Protein sequence: CASSTPGQKYGYTF.

The V call is TRBV7-2, the J call TRBJ1-1; 8 bases agree with TRBD1. Germline trimming cut 1 base from V and 2 bases from J; bases unmatched to any gene: 6. The CDR3 is 16 residues long. CDR1 is SGHTA and CDR2 is FQGNSA in the germline V gene. The CDR3 nucleotides are TGTGCCAGCAGCTTAGAGGCAGGGGGCTTTAACACTGAAGCTTTCTTT. Translated: CASSLEAGGFNTEAFF.

The chain employs TRBV11-2 and TRBJ2-4; a possible D gene is TRBD1 (6 bases). The CDR3 covers 14 residues. Germline V gene lookup returns CDR1 SGHAT and CDR2 FQNNGV. Trimming pared 5 bases from V and 9 bases from J, leaving 17 bases between. The CDR3 coding sequence is TGTGCCAGCAGCCCCGGACAGTTCCTAGGCATTCAGTACTTC. This gives the protein CASSPGQFLGIQYF.

The chain joins TRBV10-3 to TRBJ2-5; 8 bases map to TRBD2. V was pared by 6 bases and J by 2 bases, with 5 bases of the junction left unmatched. This CDR3 spans 14 amino acids. CDR1 is ENHRY and CDR2 is SYGVKD in the germline V gene. CDR3 DNA: TGTGCCATCAGACCCGGGGGGGTGCAAGAGACCCAGTACTTC. It translates to CAIRPGGVQETQYF.

The chain uses TRBV18 and TRBJ2-3, with 11 nucleotides matching TRBD1. Unmatched junction bases numbered 5, after V lost 3 bases and J lost 3 bases. Per the germline V gene, CDR1 is KGHSH and CDR2 is LQKENI. The CDR3 covers 16 residues. The CDR3 nucleotides read TGTGCCAGCTCACCGGACAGGGGGCTTGGGACAGATACGCAGTATTTT. This sequence encodes CASSPDRGLGTDTQYF.

This clone was seen a handful of times. The V gene is TRBV7-9, the J gene TRBJ1-5; D gene uncertain. V gave up 5 bases and J gave up 5 bases, with 10 bases separating them. The CDR3 is 13 residues long. Germline assignment: CDR1 SEHNR and CDR2 FQNEAQ (reference sequence). The CDR3 nucleotides read TGTGCCAGCAGCAATCAAGTAGATCAGCCCCAGCATTTT. It yields the protein CASSNQVDQPQHF.

V is TRBV27 and J is TRBJ1-1; a possible D gene is TRBD1 (5 bases). This CDR3 contains 16 residues. The germline V and J ends were trimmed by 7 bases and 4 bases, with 22 bases remaining between them. Germline V gene lookup returns CDR1 MNHEY and CDR2 SMNVEV (reference sequence). The CDR3 sequence: CASKKAKGAESTEAFF. The CDR3 DNA reads as TGTGCCAGCAAAAAAGCCAAAGGGGCGGAGAGCACTGAAGCTTTCTTT.

This clone showed up just once. This likely comes from a read error, as the CDR3 has no conserved phenylalanine or tryptophan at its end. No DNA is shown, since the ends of the CDR3 on it are uncertain; the CDR3 is the one TCRdb lists. The chain employs TRBV15 and TRBJ1-1. The CDR3 has 10 amino acids, counting both end residues. Germline assignment: CDR1 LNHNV and CDR2 YYDKDF (reference sequence). The CDR3: CATSIGRQPV.

The chain is built from TRBV6-5 and TRBJ1-2, with 9 bases lining up with TRBD1. Trimming took 6 bases from V and 4 from J; bases not matched to a gene: 6. The CDR3 has 14 amino acids. CDR1 MNHEY and CDR2 SVGAGI come from the germline V gene. CDR3 region: CASRRDREVYGYTF. Here the CDR3 DNA reads TGTGCCAGCAGGAGGGACAGGGAGGTCTATGGCTACACCTTC.

This clone was seen a few times. The chain is built from TRBV6-5 and TRBJ1-5, with 7 bases that match TRBD1. The CDR3 extends over 15 amino acids. With 5 bases clipped from V and 2 bases from J, the junction kept 6 bases outside the gene matches. CDR1 is MNHEY, CDR2 SVGAGI, per germline. The CDR3 loop is CASSTRTGGNQPQHF. Here the CDR3 DNA reads TGTGCCAGCAGTACACGGACAGGTGGCAATCAGCCCCAGCATTTT.